Below are 31 T cell receptor beta chains sequenced from a single sample in a study of blood T cells in healthy people across ages. Then a second PCR, running roughly 6 to 11 cycles, was carried out with a sample-barcoded 5' primer and a J-beta primer mix. A single record per CDR3 protein comes from TCRdb applying MiXCR to the 5' RACE reads. The sample yields about 760,000 distinct CDR3 sequences, more than 50% seen once. The sequenced sample consisted of blood. The source of these receptors is a man in his forties in good health.

The chain joins TRBV4-3 to TRBJ1-4; possible D gene TRBD1, 6 bases. The CDR3 spans 15 residues. Germline lookup yields CDR1 LGHNA and CDR2 YSLEER. V gave up 4 bases and J gave up 4 bases, with 13 bases separating them. The CDR3 here is CASSLGQSHNEKLFF. The CDR3 DNA reads as TGCGCCAGCAGCCTTGGACAGAGCCATAATGAAAAACTGTTTTTT.

V is TRBV7-2 and J is TRBJ2-1; D might be TRBD2 (6 bases). The CDR3 loop spans 15 amino acids. Germline V gene sequence: CDR1 SGHTA, CDR2 FQGNSA. V gave up 0 bases and J gave up 7 bases, with 13 bases separating them. The CDR3 is CASSLATGEVNEQFF. CDR3 nucleotides: TGTGCCAGCAGCTTAGCGACGGGAGAGGTGAATGAGCAGTTCTTC.

As concerns this clonotype: The germline gene is not matched at one end of the junction; a read error may be the cause. The chain carries TRBV6-5 and TRBJ1-2; possibly TRBD1 for D (6 bases). CDR3 length: 11 residues. Germline values: CDR1 MNHEY, CDR2 SVGAGI. CDR3 nucleotide sequence: TGTGCCAGCAGTACAGGGTCTGGCCACACCTTC. Translated: CASSTGSGHTF.

J is TRBJ1-2 and V is TRBV2, with a weak D call TRBD1 (5 bases). Trimming stripped 4 bases from V and 1 base from J, with 10 bases between. The CDR3 totals 14 residues. Per the germline V gene, CDR1 is SNHLY and CDR2 is FYNNEI. CDR3 DNA: TGTGCCAGCAGTGTTGGGACGAGTAACTATGGCTACACCTTC. It encodes CASSVGTSNYGYTF.

The J gene is TRBJ2-1, the V gene TRBV12-3 or TRBV12-4, with 8 bases identical to TRBD2. The trim removed 6 bases at V and 4 bases at J, leaving 2 bases unmatched. The CDR3 has 13 amino acids. For the CDR3, the DNA is TGTGCCAGCAGGCAGCGGGGGTACAATGAGCAGTTCTTC. This codes for CASRQRGYNEQFF.

The gene calls are TRBV3-1 and TRBJ2-1; TRBD1 agrees at 9 bases. The CDR3 extends over 14 amino acids. Per germline, CDR1 LGHDT and CDR2 YNNKEL (reference sequence). The trim removed 4 bases at V and 8 bases at J, leaving 6 bases unmatched. The CDR3 DNA follows: TGTGCCAGCAGCCCCGGGACAGGGCACCATGAGCAGTTCTTC. It translates to CASSPGTGHHEQFF.

The rearrangement uses TRBV7-9 and TRBJ2-5; possible D gene TRBD1, 5 bases. The germline V gene encodes CDR1 SEHNR and CDR2 FQNEAQ (reference sequence). The CDR3 contains 13 residues. Between the trimmed V and J ends, which lost 7 bases and 1 base, there was a span of 10 bases. The CDR3 DNA is TGTGCCAGCATGACAGCGCCCCAAGAGACCCAGTACTTC. This gives the protein CASMTAPQETQYF.

This sequence joins TRBV3-1 and TRBJ2-4; a weak D match, TRBD2 (5 bases). With 1 base removed from V and 4 bases from J, the gap between germline ends came to 14 bases. This CDR3 contains 16 residues. Germline assignment: CDR1 LGHDT and CDR2 YNNKEL (reference sequence). The CDR3 protein is CASSQGRGSGKNIQYF. DNA for the CDR3: TGTGCCAGCAGCCAAGGTAGAGGGTCGGGTAAAAACATTCAGTACTTC.

This chain joins TRBV2 and TRBJ2-7, with a tentative D call TRBD2 (6 bases). V was shortened by 7 bases and J by 1 base, with 11 bases between the two germline ends. Per germline, CDR1 SNHLY and CDR2 FYNNEI. CDR3 size: 13 residues. The CDR3: CASTGGTSYEQYF. Written as DNA, the CDR3 is TGTGCCAGCACTGGCGGGACTTCCTACGAGCAGTACTTC.

There are a few counts of this clonotype. This chain connects TRBV29-1 to TRBJ2-7; the match to TRBD2 covers 8 bases. Losses at the gene ends were 4 bases for V and 2 bases for J; bases not matched to a gene: 13. The CDR3 extends over 16 amino acids. Germline V gives CDR1 SQVTM, CDR2 ANQGSEA. The CDR3 sequence: CSVVGSRGGVTYEQYF. In nucleotides, the CDR3 is TGCAGCGTTGTCGGGAGTCGGGGGGGGGTGACCTACGAGCAGTACTTC.

The chain links TRBV27 to TRBJ2-3; TRBD1 matches 7 bases. This CDR3 spans 17 amino acids. V lost 4 bases and J lost 2; bases outside the gene matches: 12. In germline, CDR1 is MNHEY, CDR2 SMNVEV (reference sequence). The CDR3 protein is CASSSMTGFENTDTQYF. The CDR3 DNA sequence: TGTGCCAGCAGTTCGATGACAGGGTTTGAAAACACAGATACGCAGTATTTT.

This clonotype has a single count. The junction and the germline gene differ at one end; a read error may be behind it. The chain has TRBV6-2 or TRBV6-3 and TRBJ1-4; D is undetermined. The length of the CDR3 is 15 residues. Germline loops: CDR1 MNHEY, CDR2 SVGEGT. The CDR3 bases are TGTGCCCGCAGTTACTCGGGAGCAACTAATGAAAAACTGTTTTTT. Its translation: CARSYSGATNEKLFF.

V and J are TRBV28 and TRBJ2-1; D call uncertain. Between the trimmed V and J ends, which lost 3 bases and 0 bases, there was a span of 15 bases. CDR3 length: 17 residues. Germline V gene data show CDR1 as MDHEN and CDR2 as SYDVKM. DNA for the CDR3: TGTGCCAGCAGTTTGCCTCGGCCCGCGAGCTCCTACAATGAGCAGTTCTTC. It translates to CASSLPRPASSYNEQFF.

The chain employs TRBV15 and TRBJ2-5, with D maybe TRBD1 (6 bases). V gave up 0 bases and J gave up 2 bases, with 10 bases separating them. In germline, CDR1 is LNHNV, CDR2 YYDKDF (reference sequence). CDR3 length: 15 amino acids. The CDR3 loop reads CATSRETGLQETQYF. The CDR3 coding sequence is TGTGCCACCAGCAGAGAGACAGGTTTACAAGAGACCCAGTACTTC.

About this clonotype itself: At one of its ends the junction is not consistent with the germline gene, which may arise from a read error. The chain combines TRBV30 with TRBJ1-2; D unclear. The germline V gene has CDR1 GTSNPN and CDR2 SVGIG (reference sequence). This CDR3 spans 11 amino acids. DNA for the CDR3: TGTACCTGGAGTGCCGGGGATGGCTACACCTTC. Translation gives CTWSAGDGYTF.

The V call is TRBV27, the J call TRBJ2-3; D is unclear. The CDR3 is 13 amino acids. Trimming took off 5 bases at V and 0 bases at J, with 6 bases between the two ends. Germline V gene data show CDR1 as MNHEY and CDR2 as SMNVEV (reference sequence). The DNA of the CDR3 is TGTGCCAGCAGTATCTATAGCACAGATACGCAGTATTTT. This sequence encodes CASSIYSTDTQYF.

The chain links TRBV9 to TRBJ1-1, with 9 bases aligning to TRBD1. J gave up 4 bases and V 4 bases, and 14 bases lay outside the gene matches. The CDR3 totals 17 residues. Germline V gene lookup returns CDR1 SGDLS and CDR2 YYNGEE. The CDR3 region is CASSSRGDRESGTEAFF. Here the CDR3 DNA reads TGTGCCAGCAGCTCCCGAGGGGACAGGGAGTCGGGCACTGAAGCTTTCTTT.

This clonotype has only a few counts. The chain recombines TRBV20-1 with TRBJ2-1; D remains ambiguous. The CDR3 consists of 15 residues. Trimming removed 3 bases from V and 8 bases from J, with 20 bases in between. Looked up from germline, CDR1 is DFQATT and CDR2 is SNEGSKA (reference sequence). This CDR3 is CSASGLLLPWDEQFF. DNA of the CDR3: TGCAGTGCTAGTGGTCTCCTGTTACCATGGGATGAGCAGTTCTTC.

The chain recombines TRBV24-1 with TRBJ1-2, with 7 bases matching TRBD1. V trimming: 7 bases; J trimming: 2 bases; junction bases outside the gene matches: 6. This CDR3 is 14 amino acids long. The germline CDR1 and CDR2 sequences are KGHDR and SFDVKD. CDR3 loop: CATSTTGENYGYTF. DNA of the CDR3: TGTGCCACCAGCACCACAGGGGAGAACTATGGCTACACCTTC.

The chain has TRBV7-2 and TRBJ1-1; TRBD1 matches at 7 bases. CDR1 is SGHTA and CDR2 is FQGNSA in the germline V gene. Trimming cost V 4 bases and J 4 bases; bases outside gene matches: 6. This CDR3 spans 14 amino acids. The CDR3 loop reads CASSSGQQGTEAFF. The DNA of the CDR3 is TGTGCCAGCAGCTCGGGACAGCAGGGCACTGAAGCTTTCTTT.

The chain combines TRBV12-3 or TRBV12-4 with TRBJ2-5; D could derive from TRBD1 or TRBD2 (5 bases each). This CDR3 has 15 residues. V was shortened by 3 bases and J by 2 bases, with 13 bases between the two germline ends. CDR3 residues: CASSFGASGQETQYF. The CDR3 bases are TGTGCCAGCAGTTTCGGGGCTTCGGGGCAAGAGACCCAGTACTTC.

This clonotype was observed a single time. This chain joins TRBV3-1 and TRBJ1-5; TRBD1 might be the D (5 bases). Germline V gene sequence: CDR1 LGHDT, CDR2 YNNKEL (reference sequence). Trimming pared 0 bases from V and 7 bases from J, leaving 13 bases between. The CDR3 sequence is 15 residues long. The CDR3: CASSQDRVHGQPQHF. DNA of the CDR3: TGTGCCAGCAGCCAAGACAGGGTCCATGGCCAGCCCCAGCATTTT.

In this sample, this clonotype turned up a few times. This chain connects TRBV4-3 to TRBJ2-4; 13 positions agree with TRBD2. The length of the CDR3 is 20 residues. The germline V gene has CDR1 LGHNA and CDR2 YSLEER. Germline trimming cut 0 bases from V and 2 bases from J; bases unmatched to any gene: 10. In DNA, the CDR3 is TGCGCCAGCAGCCAAGATGACGGGACTAGCGGGATCGGAACCAAAAACATTCAGTACTTC. Translation: CASSQDDGTSGIGTKNIQYF.

CDR3 sequence: CASSQGGGNGYGYTF. The DNA of the CDR3 is TGTGCCAGCAGCCAGGGCGGGGGGAATGGCTATGGCTACACCTTC. The chain couples TRBV3-1 to TRBJ1-2; TRBD1 is a possible D gene (5 bases). V dropped 3 bases and J dropped 4 bases, with 15 bases sitting between them. The germline V gene has CDR1 LGHDT and CDR2 YNNKEL (reference sequence). The CDR3 length is 15 residues.

V gene TRBV5-1 combines with J gene TRBJ2-2; D is unclear. The CDR3 runs to 14 residues. In germline, CDR1 is SGHRS, CDR2 YFSETQ. V dropped 6 bases and J dropped 7 bases, with 16 bases sitting between them. The CDR3 bases are TGCGCCAGCACCGACGACTTCAGAGGCGGGGAGCTGTTTTTT. This codes for CASTDDFRGGELFF.

CDR3 region: CASSPPQGYGYTF. Written as DNA, the CDR3 is TGTGCCAGCAGCCCGCCCCAGGGCTATGGCTACACCTTC. The chain uses TRBV7-2 and TRBJ1-2; tentatively, D is TRBD1 (5 bases). CDR3 length: 13 amino acids. V gave up 5 bases and J gave up 4 bases, with 11 bases separating them. Germline V gives CDR1 SGHTA, CDR2 FQGNSA.

In this sample, this clonotype turned up a few times. The V and J genes are TRBV3-1 and TRBJ1-4, with no clear D. V gave up 8 bases and J gave up 7 bases, with 17 bases separating them. Germline lookup yields CDR1 LGHDT and CDR2 YNNKEL (reference sequence). The CDR3 consists of 14 residues. For the CDR3, the DNA is TGTGCCAGCGCCAGTCCCGGGCGGGGTGAAAAACTGTTTTTT. It encodes CASASPGRGEKLFF.

To note about this clonotype: Compared with germline, one end of the junction differs, possibly owing to a read error. The chain has TRBV5-1 and TRBJ2-5, with TRBD1 as a possible D gene (5 bases). Matching the DNA end better, TRBJ2-7 makes the J call doubtful. CDR1 and CDR2 (germline): SGHRS, YFSETQ. CDR3 length: 14 residues. CDR3 coding DNA: TGCGCCAGCCGCTTAAGGGGCCCCAGCTACGAGCAGTACTTC. It specifies CASRLRGPSYEQYF.

The chain employs TRBV4-3 and TRBJ2-7; D is perhaps TRBD2 (5 bases). V was clipped by 2 bases and J by 3 bases, with 14 bases between them. Germline CDR1 LGHNA, CDR2 YSLEER. CDR3 length equals 15 residues. CDR3 protein: CASSQSTLAGYEQYF. CDR3 nucleotide sequence: TGCGCCAGCAGCCAAAGTACGCTAGCCGGCTACGAGCAGTACTTC.

This clonotype has just a few counts. This rearrangement joins TRBV29-1 to TRBJ2-4; perhaps TRBD1 as D (6 bases). Germline lookup yields CDR1 SQVTM and CDR2 ANQGSEA. The CDR3 loop spans 11 amino acids. V was pared by 6 bases and J by 15 bases, with 18 bases between. The CDR3 DNA sequence: TGCAGCGTGCAAGCCACAGGGAGATGGTACTTC. Translating gives CSVQATGRWYF.

This clonotype was picked up a small number of times. V gene TRBV2 combines with J gene TRBJ2-7; D ambiguous. V lost 8 bases to trimming and J lost 6 bases, with 20 bases between them. CDR3 size: 14 residues. Germline CDR1 SNHLY, CDR2 FYNNEI. In DNA, the CDR3 is TGTGCCAGCGGGTTGGGTGGAGAGGTAGGCGAGCAGTACTTC. It specifies CASGLGGEVGEQYF.